Shown below are 19 T cell receptor beta chains from a single sample sequenced in a study of spatial heterogeneity in lung cancer. TCRdb re-analysed the 5' RACE reads in MiXCR, keeping a single row per CDR3 protein. The top ten clones hold 35% of a sample with tens of thousands of distinct CDR3 sequences, roughly 7% of them seen once. Sample time point: blood at routine non-recurrence follow-up after resection. Extraction of whole RNA from tumor, nontumor lung or frozen PBMC preceded unsorted sequencing. Sequenced here: PBMCs, sampled at follow-up. These receptors all come from a female donor with early-stage non-small cell lung cancer.

This chain links TRBV24-1 with TRBJ1-5; possible D gene TRBD1, 5 bases. The CDR3 is made up of 15 amino acids. CDR1 is KGHDR and CDR2 is SFDVKD in the germline V gene. Trimming cost V 3 bases and J 6 bases, with 14 bases left between them. CDR3 nucleotide sequence: TGTGCCACCAGTGATCCATCCCAGGGAACTCAGCCCCAGCATTTT. Translating gives CATSDPSQGTQPQHF.

This chain connects TRBV11-3 to TRBJ2-3, with D perhaps being TRBD1 or TRBD2 (7 bases each). The germline V gene has CDR1 SGHNT and CDR2 YENEEA. V dropped 4 bases and J dropped 5 bases, with 19 bases sitting between them. The CDR3 sequence is 16 residues long. The CDR3: CASSSARGGPGDTQYF. The CDR3 DNA reads TGTGCCAGCAGCTCCGCCAGGGGGGGGCCCGGAGATACGCAGTATTTT.

There are a few counts of this clonotype. The chain employs TRBV6-1 and TRBJ2-3; 7 bases are shared with TRBD2. CDR3 length: 14 residues. CDR1 and CDR2 (germline): MNHNS, SASEGT. Trimming cost V 5 bases and J 2 bases; bases outside gene matches: 4. This CDR3 reads CASSRDYSTDTQYF. CDR3 coding DNA: TGTGCCAGCAGTCGGGACTACTCCACAGATACGCAGTATTTT.

In this sample, this clonotype turned up many times. In DNA form, the CDR3 reads TGTGCCAGCAGCCAAGACGGTCGGGGAGCTTTCTTT. Translating it yields CASSQDGRGAFF. The rearrangement joins TRBV3-1 to TRBJ1-1; D uncertain. The CDR3 runs 12 residues. Trimming stripped 0 bases from V and 10 bases from J, with 9 bases between. Germline CDR1 is LGHDT and CDR2 is YNNKEL (reference sequence).

This clonotype was recorded at least ten times. The rearrangement links TRBV7-2 to TRBJ1-1, with TRBD1 matching 8 bases. The V segment lost 5 bases and the J segment 0 bases; nucleotides outside the gene matches: 5. The CDR3 loop spans 15 amino acids. CDR1 and CDR2 (germline): SGHTA, FQGNSA. CDR3 coding DNA: TGTGCCAGCAGCCCAGGGGGCGGGATGAACACTGAAGCTTTCTTT. Amino acid sequence: CASSPGGGMNTEAFF.

Sample share makes this clonotype medium-sized. This chain connects TRBV27 to TRBJ2-1, with 8 bases identical to TRBD1. V gave up 6 bases and J gave up 0 bases; unmatched junction bases: 1. CDR3 size: 14 residues. Looked up from germline, CDR1 is MNHEY and CDR2 is SMNVEV (reference sequence). In DNA form, the CDR3 reads TGTGCCAGCAGCCAGGGGGCCTCCTACAATGAGCAGTTCTTC. Translated: CASSQGASYNEQFF.

This chain uses TRBV30 with TRBJ2-1; D could derive from TRBD1 or TRBD2 (5 bases each). The ends were cut back, 4 bases at V and 4 bases at J, with 14 bases in the middle. Germline values: CDR1 GTSNPN, CDR2 SVGIG (reference sequence). CDR3 length equals 14 residues. The CDR3 region has the DNA TGTGCCTGGACGGGGCTAGCAGGTTACAATGAGCAGTTCTTC. Protein product: CAWTGLAGYNEQFF. The full variable domain, its missing parts supplied by reference TRBV30 and TRBJ2-1, is SQTIHQWPATLVQPVGSPLSLECTVEGTSNPNLYWYRQAAGRGLQLLFYSVGIGQISSEVPQNLSASRPQDRQFILSSKKLLLSDSGFYLCAWTGLAGYNEQFFGPGTRLTVL.

This clonotype was counted only a few times. The chain uses TRBV13 and TRBJ2-5; TRBD2 is a possible D gene (5 bases). The CDR3 is 15 amino acids. CDR1 and CDR2 from the germline V gene are PRHDT and FYEKMQ (reference sequence). V lost 0 bases and J lost 7, with 15 bases in between. The CDR3 loop is CASSLGLGRARTQYF. In nucleotides, the CDR3 is TGTGCCAGCAGCTTAGGCCTCGGGCGGGCGCGGACCCAGTACTTC. Combining the CDR3 with reference TRBV13 and TRBJ2-5 gives the whole variable domain AAGVIQSPRHLIKEKRETATLKCYPIPRHDTVYWYQQGPGQDPQFLISFYEKMQSDKGSIPDRFSAQQFSDYHSELNMSSLELGDSALYFCASSLGLGRARTQYFGPGTRLLVL.

This clonotype has a count of ten or more. The genes are TRBV4-1 and TRBJ2-3; 8 bases are shared with TRBD2. V was clipped by 1 base and J by 7 bases; unmatched bases: 13. The CDR3 runs 17 residues. Germline lookup yields CDR1 MGHRA and CDR2 YSYEKL. CDR3 bases: TGCGCCAGCAGCCAAGGGCACCTGAGCGGGGGAGCGAATACGCAGTATTTT. Protein: CASSQGHLSGGANTQYF.

V usage is TRBV4-3 and J usage is TRBJ1-4, with 7 bases lining up with TRBD1. CDR3 size: 15 residues. V was clipped by 0 bases and J by 8 bases; unmatched bases: 6. In germline, CDR1 is LGHNA, CDR2 YSLEER. This CDR3 is CASSQEYRGGEKLFF. The CDR3 DNA reads as TGCGCCAGCAGCCAAGAGTACAGGGGCGGAGAAAAACTGTTTTTT.

This clonotype was observed many times. At one of its ends the junction is not consistent with the germline gene, which may arise from a read error. V gene TRBV6-2 or TRBV6-3 combines with J gene TRBJ2-1; maybe TRBD2 (5 bases). The CDR3 totals 10 residues. Germline V lookup: CDR1 MNHEY, CDR2 SVGEGT. This chain's CDR3 is CASSYASRIF. The DNA for the CDR3 is TGTGCCAGCAGTTACGCTAGCCGGATCTTC.

The chain employs TRBV7-2 and TRBJ1-5; no reliable D call. This CDR3 region has 13 residues. CDR1 and CDR2 from the germline V gene are SGHTA and FQGNSA. V was clipped by 2 bases and J by 6 bases, with 8 bases between them. CDR3 loop: CASSLSEGQPQHF. The CDR3 bases are TGTGCCAGCAGCTTATCGGAGGGTCAGCCCCAGCATTTT. Using reference TRBV7-2 and TRBJ1-5 for the parts outside the CDR3, the full variable domain is GAGVSQSPSNKVTEKGKDVELRCDPISGHTALYWYRQSLGQGLEFLIYFQGNSAPDKSGLPSDRFSAERTGGSVSTLTIQRTQQEDSAVYLCASSLSEGQPQHFGDGTRLSIL.

This clonotype was counted ten times or more. This chain connects TRBV5-1 to TRBJ1-6; D may be TRBD1 (6 bases). CDR1 and CDR2 (germline): SGHRS, YFSETQ. Trimming cost V 4 bases and J 0 bases, with 26 bases left between them. The CDR3 contains 21 residues. DNA of the CDR3: TGCGCCAGCAGCACCAAAGGACCGGGGGGGCCCTCGAGCTCCTATAATTCACCCCTCCACTTT. This codes for CASSTKGPGGPSSSYNSPLHF.

This clonotype showed up many times. The gene calls are TRBV20-1 and TRBJ2-5; D possibly corresponds to TRBD1 (6 bases). Trimming stripped 5 bases from V and 5 bases from J, with 15 bases between. This CDR3 is built from 13 residues. Germline-derived CDR1 and CDR2 are DFQATT and SNEGSKA (reference sequence). CDR3 loop: CSALRLRGETQYF. Here the CDR3 DNA reads TGCAGTGCTCTCCGTCTGAGGGGGGAGACCCAGTACTTC.

There are a few counts of this clonotype. This rearrangement joins TRBV5-1 to TRBJ2-3, with 8 bases identical to TRBD1. V was clipped by 1 base and J by 2 bases; unmatched bases: 3. Per the germline V gene, CDR1 is SGHRS and CDR2 is YFSETQ. The length of the CDR3 is 15 residues. The CDR3 loop is CASSLQTGVTDTQYF. The CDR3 nucleotides read TGCGCCAGCAGCTTGCAGACAGGGGTCACAGATACGCAGTATTTT.

At least ten counts were recorded for this clonotype. The V call is TRBV12-3 or TRBV12-4, the J call TRBJ2-2; the match to TRBD2 covers 7 bases. V lost 8 bases to trimming and J lost 5 bases; unmatched junction nucleotides: 8. The CDR3 is 14 residues long. The CDR3 spells CASVGDYPTGELFF. CDR3 coding DNA: TGTGCCAGCGTAGGGGACTACCCAACCGGGGAGCTGTTTTTT.

This clonotype has only a few counts. This chain connects TRBV18 to TRBJ2-3; tentatively, D is TRBD1 (5 bases). The CDR3 covers 15 residues. In germline, CDR1 is KGHSH, CDR2 LQKENI. The V gene lost 3 bases and the J gene lost 0 bases, with 10 bases spanning the gap. CDR3 amino acids: CASSPDRPSTDTQYF. CDR3 coding DNA: TGTGCCAGCTCACCCGACAGACCTAGCACAGATACGCAGTATTTT.

The chain joins TRBV28 to TRBJ2-3; weak D call: TRBD2 (6 bases). CDR3 size: 15 residues. V was pared by 3 bases and J by 0 bases, with 10 bases between. Germline-derived CDR1 and CDR2 are MDHEN and SYDVKM. The DNA of the CDR3 is TGTGCCAGCAGTTTTGTCGGGACTAGCACAGATACGCAGTATTTT. Translation gives CASSFVGTSTDTQYF.

At least ten counts were recorded for this clonotype. The chain recombines TRBV7-2 with TRBJ1-2; 9 bases match TRBD1. Germline trimming cut 4 bases from V and 4 bases from J; bases unmatched to any gene: 4. The length of the CDR3 is 14 residues. The germline V gene has CDR1 SGHTA and CDR2 FQGNSA. CDR3 nucleotides: TGTGCCAGCAGCTCACAGACAGGGGGCTATGGCTACACCTTC. Residues: CASSSQTGGYGYTF.